Detailed here is one T cell receptor beta chain. Its antigen is as yet unknown. The data were taken from a study of shared clonotypes between healthy human individuals. Study overall: A few men and a couple of women, aged 18 to 49, were donors.

Study-wide results and limits: Depth was large, yet rarefaction showed that sorted-subset sequencing was incomplete.

The germline CDR1 and CDR2 sequences are LGHNA and YNFKEQ. CDR3 length: 16 amino acids. Trimming took off 0 bases at V and 0 bases at J, with 9 bases between the two ends. Genomic DNA (from each subset) was split evenly across several immunoSEQ plates. Sorted-subset replicate PCRs used 200 ng of genomic DNA. This amount corresponded to some 30,000 T cell genomes. Produced via immunoSEQ multiplex PCR; TCRdb's table is partial and in-frame only. The table lists 90,000 to 120,000 clones, 65% to 75% of them singletons. This receptor was obtained from a woman in her 30s in good health. Source material: memory CD8+ T cells sorted from blood. Subset given: CD45RO+ cells pooled with CCR7-negative TemRA cells. This chain uses TRBV4-2 with TRBJ1-5, with a weak D call TRBD1 (5 bases). The DNA for the CDR3 is TGTGCCAGCAGCCAAGAGACAGCTAATAGCAATCAGCCCCAGCATTTT. Translation gives CASSQETANSNQPQHF.